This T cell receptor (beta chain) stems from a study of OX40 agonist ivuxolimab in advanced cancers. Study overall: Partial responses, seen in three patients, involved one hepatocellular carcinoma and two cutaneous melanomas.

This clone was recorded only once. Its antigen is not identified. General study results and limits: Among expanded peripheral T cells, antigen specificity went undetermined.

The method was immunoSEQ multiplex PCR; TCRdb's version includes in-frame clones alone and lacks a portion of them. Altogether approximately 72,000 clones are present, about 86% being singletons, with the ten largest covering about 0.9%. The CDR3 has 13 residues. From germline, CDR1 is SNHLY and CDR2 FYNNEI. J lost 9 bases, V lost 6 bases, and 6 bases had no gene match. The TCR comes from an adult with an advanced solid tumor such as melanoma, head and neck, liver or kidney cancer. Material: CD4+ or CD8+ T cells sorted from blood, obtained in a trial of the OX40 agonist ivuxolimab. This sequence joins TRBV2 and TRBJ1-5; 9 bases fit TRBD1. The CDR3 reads CASRDRGQMPQHF. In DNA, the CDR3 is TGTGCCAGCAGGGACAGGGGTCAGATGCCCCAGCATTTT.